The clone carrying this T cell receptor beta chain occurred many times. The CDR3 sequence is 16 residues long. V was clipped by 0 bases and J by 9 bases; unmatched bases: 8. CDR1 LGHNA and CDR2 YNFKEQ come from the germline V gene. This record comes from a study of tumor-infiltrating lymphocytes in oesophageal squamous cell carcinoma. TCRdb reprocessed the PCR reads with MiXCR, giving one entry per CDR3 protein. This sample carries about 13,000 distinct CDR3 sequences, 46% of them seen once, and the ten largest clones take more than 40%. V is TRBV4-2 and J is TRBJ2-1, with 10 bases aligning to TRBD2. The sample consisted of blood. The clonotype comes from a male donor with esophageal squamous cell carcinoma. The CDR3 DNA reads TGTGCCAGCAGCCAAGATTCCAGCGGGGGGGATCTTGAGCAGTTCTTC. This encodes CASSQDSSGGDLEQFF.